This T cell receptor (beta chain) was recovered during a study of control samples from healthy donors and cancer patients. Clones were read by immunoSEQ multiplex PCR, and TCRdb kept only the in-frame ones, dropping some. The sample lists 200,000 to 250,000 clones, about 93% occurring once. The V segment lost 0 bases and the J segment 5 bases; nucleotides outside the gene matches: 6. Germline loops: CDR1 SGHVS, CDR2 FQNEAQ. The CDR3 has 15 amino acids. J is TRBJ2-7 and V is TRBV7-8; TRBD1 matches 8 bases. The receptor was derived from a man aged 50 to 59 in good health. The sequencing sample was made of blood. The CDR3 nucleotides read TGTGCCAGCAGCTTAGCAGGGCACAGGGGGGACGAGCAGTACTTC. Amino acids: CASSLAGHRGDEQYF.